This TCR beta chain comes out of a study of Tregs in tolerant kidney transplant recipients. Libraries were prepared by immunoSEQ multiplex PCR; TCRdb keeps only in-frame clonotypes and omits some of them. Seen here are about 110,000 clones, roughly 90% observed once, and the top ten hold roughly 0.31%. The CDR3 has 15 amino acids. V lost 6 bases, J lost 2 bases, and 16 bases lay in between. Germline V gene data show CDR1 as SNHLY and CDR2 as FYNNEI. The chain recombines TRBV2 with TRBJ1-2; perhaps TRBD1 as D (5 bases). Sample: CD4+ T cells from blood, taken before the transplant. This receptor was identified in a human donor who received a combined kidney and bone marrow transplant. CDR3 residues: CASSPEQVVNYGYTF. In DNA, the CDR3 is TGTGCCAGCAGCCCCGAACAGGTGGTGAACTATGGCTACACCTTC.